This T cell receptor beta chain emerged from a study of blood T cell repertoires in COVID-19. Whole-study context: PBMCs, B-cell-depleted T cells, or T cells were the source of the cDNA or gDNA that made up the material.

Here immunoSEQ multiplex PCR was the method, and the copy in TCRdb shows in-frame clones only, minus some. In the table there are 45,000 to 55,000 clones, around 87% of which are singletons. This sequence originates from a man aged 50 to 59 with active COVID-19. What was sequenced was peripheral blood.

DNA for the CDR3: TGTGCCAGCAGCCAAGTTGAGGTGTGGGGAGCGAACACTGAAGCTTTCTTT. Translating gives CASSQVEVWGANTEAFF. The chain carries TRBV14 and TRBJ1-1; D is undetermined. V lost 1 base to trimming and J lost 1 base, with 16 bases between them. The germline V gene encodes CDR1 SGHDN and CDR2 FVKESK. CDR3 length equals 17 residues. Together with reference TRBV14 and TRBJ1-1, the CDR3 gives the full variable domain: EAGVTQFPSHSVIEKGQTVTLRCDPISGHDNLYWYRRVMGKEIKFLLHFVKESKQDESGMPNNRFLAERTGGTYSTLKVQPAELEDSGVYFCASSQVEVWGANTEAFFGQGTRLTVV.